The source of this T cell receptor (beta chain) is a study of blood T cell repertoires in COVID-19. Study at large: Researchers got acute and convalescent COVID-19 samples from the United States, Italy and Spain. Sample material is recorded as cDNA or gDNA derived from T cells, B-cell-depleted T cells, or PBMCs.

Germline V CDR1 and CDR2: MDHEN, SYDVKM. This CDR3 spans 12 amino acids. The V segment lost 6 bases and the J segment 6 bases; nucleotides outside the gene matches: 2. Sequenced by immunoSEQ multiplex PCR; TCRdb stores in-frame clones only, minus some. The sample gives just over 250,000 clones, about 89% of which show up once; about 2.5% is in the top ten. The rearrangement joins TRBV28 to TRBJ2-1, with TRBD1 matching 7 bases. The source of this sequence is a woman between 50 and 59 years old with acute or convalescent COVID-19. The sample was peripheral blood. The CDR3, as DNA: TGTGCCAGCAGGTGGGACAGCAATGAGCAGTTCTTC. Amino acids: CASRWDSNEQFF.